Listed here is a single T cell receptor beta chain. Antigen specificity is unknown. The CDR3 length is 15 residues. The V segment lost 5 bases and the J segment 0 bases; nucleotides outside the gene matches: 3. Germline V CDR1 and CDR2: SGHNT, YENEEA. This specimen comes from a study of T cell responses to AZD1222 COVID-19 vaccine. General study points: At baseline, just a handful of AZD1222 recipients tested seropositive. Nearly half of spike-specific TCRs reportedly go after variant regions that carry no mutations. Donors, mostly white British, included more females; clonal diversity was possibly underestimated.

Using immunoSEQ multiplex PCR, the repertoire was profiled, and TCRdb retains in-frame clones only, with some absent. The sample lists roughly 42,000 clones, over 60% occurring once. This sequence was found in an adult in good health. The rearrangement joins TRBV11-3 to TRBJ2-7; TRBD2 matches at 11 bases. The specimen was peripheral blood, collected on day 0 of AZD1222 vaccination. The chain's CDR3 is CASSATSGASYEQYF. CDR3 nucleotide sequence: TGTGCCAGCAGCGCGACTAGCGGGGCCTCCTACGAGCAGTACTTC.